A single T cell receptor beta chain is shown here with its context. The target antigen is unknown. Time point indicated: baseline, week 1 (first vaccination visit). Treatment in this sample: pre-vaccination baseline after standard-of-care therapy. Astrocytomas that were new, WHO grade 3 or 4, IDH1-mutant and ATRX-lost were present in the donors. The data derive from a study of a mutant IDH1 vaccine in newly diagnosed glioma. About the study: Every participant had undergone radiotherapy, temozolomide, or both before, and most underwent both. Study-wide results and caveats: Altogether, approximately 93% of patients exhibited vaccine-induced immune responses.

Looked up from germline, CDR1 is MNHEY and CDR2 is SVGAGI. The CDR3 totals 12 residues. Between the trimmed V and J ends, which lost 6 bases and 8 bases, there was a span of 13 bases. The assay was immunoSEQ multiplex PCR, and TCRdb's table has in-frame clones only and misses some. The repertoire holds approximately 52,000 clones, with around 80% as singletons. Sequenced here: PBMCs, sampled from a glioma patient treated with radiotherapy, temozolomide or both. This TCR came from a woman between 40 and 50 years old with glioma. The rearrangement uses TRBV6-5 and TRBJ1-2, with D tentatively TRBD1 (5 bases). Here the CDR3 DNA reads TGTGCCAGCAGCTACGGACATGGAGGCTACACCTTC. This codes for CASSYGHGGYTF.